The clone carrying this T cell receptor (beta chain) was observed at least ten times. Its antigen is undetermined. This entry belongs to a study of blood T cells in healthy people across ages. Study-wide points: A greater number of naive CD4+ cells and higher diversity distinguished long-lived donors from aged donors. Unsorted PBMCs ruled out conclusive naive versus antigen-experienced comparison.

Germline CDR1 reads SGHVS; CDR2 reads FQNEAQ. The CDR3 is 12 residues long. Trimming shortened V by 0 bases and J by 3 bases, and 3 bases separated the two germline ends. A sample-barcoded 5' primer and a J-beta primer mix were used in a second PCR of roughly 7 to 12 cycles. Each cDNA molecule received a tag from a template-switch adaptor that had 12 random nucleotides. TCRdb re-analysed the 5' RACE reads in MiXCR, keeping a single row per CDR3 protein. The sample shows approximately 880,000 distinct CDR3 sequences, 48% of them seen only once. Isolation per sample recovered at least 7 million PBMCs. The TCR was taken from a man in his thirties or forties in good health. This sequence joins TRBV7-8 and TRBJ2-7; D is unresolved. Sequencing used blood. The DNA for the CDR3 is TGTGCCAGCAGCTTAGCGGACTACGAGCAGTACTTC. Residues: CASSLADYEQYF.